Listed here are 10 T cell receptor beta chains from one sample, sequenced in a study of molecular identifiers for immune sequencing clone quantification. TCRdb fed the PCR reads into MiXCR, producing one record per CDR3 protein. The sample lists about half a million distinct CDR3 sequences, approximately 25% occurring once. The sequenced sample was naive CD8+ T cells from blood, with Jurkat cell RNA spiked in. The subset is: FACS-sorted CD8+CD4-CCR7+CD45RA+ naive T cells. These receptors were obtained from a human donor in good health. Some libraries in this study had Jurkat cell RNA spiked in.

This clonotype was counted between two and nine times. The CDR3 DNA follows: TGTGCCAGCAGCTTGCTGGGGACTAGCGGACGAGAGCAGTACTTC. Its protein product is CASSLLGTSGREQYF. The rearrangement joins TRBV5-4 to TRBJ2-7; 11 bases fit TRBD2. Germline CDR1 reads SGHNT; CDR2 reads YYREEE (reference sequence). There are 15 residues in the CDR3. V shed 1 base, J shed 7 bases, and the junction held 7 bases outside the gene matches.

This chain joins TRBV12-5 and TRBJ1-5; TRBD1 aligns across 8 bases. With V trimmed by 6 bases and J by 0 bases, 7 bases remained unmatched. Germline V gene sequence: CDR1 LGHNT, CDR2 FRNRAP. This CDR3 is 16 amino acids long. The CDR3 DNA reads as TGTGCTAGTGGCTCTGAGACAGGGGATAGCAATCAGCCCCAGCATTTT. This gives the protein CASGSETGDSNQPQHF.

The rearrangement uses TRBV7-9 and TRBJ2-3, with TRBD2 identical over 8 bases. CDR3 length: 15 residues. Germline lookup yields CDR1 SEHNR and CDR2 FQNEAQ (reference sequence). J lost 2 bases, V lost 5 bases, and 6 bases had no gene match. The CDR3 nucleotides are TGTGCCAGCAGCAAACGACTAGCGCACACAGATACGCAGTATTTT. Translating gives CASSKRLAHTDTQYF.

Details on this clonotype: An end of the junction differs from the germline gene, which may be a read error. The rearrangement links TRBV6-1 to TRBJ1-5, with D unclear. This CDR3 has 13 residues. CDR1 is MNHNS and CDR2 is SASEGT in the germline V gene. For the CDR3, the DNA is TGTGCCCGCAGTGAATGGAGCAATCAGCCCCAGCATTTT. It is translated as CARSEWSNQPQHF.

This clonotype was counted many times. The chain combines TRBV27 with TRBJ2-3, with D unclear. This CDR3 region has 14 residues. Germline CDR1 reads MNHEY; CDR2 reads SMNVEV (reference sequence). Trimming shortened V by 5 bases and J by 2 bases, and 11 bases separated the two germline ends. DNA for the CDR3: TGTGCCAGCAGTGGGATACCAGTCACAGATACGCAGTATTTT. Translating gives CASSGIPVTDTQYF.

Concerning this clonotype itself: A much larger clone lies one base from this, so it may be a read error. The chain employs TRBV13 and TRBJ1-5, with D possibly being TRBD1 (5 bases). This CDR3 spans 13 amino acids. CDR1 is PRHDT and CDR2 is FYEKMQ in the germline V gene (reference sequence). The CDR3 is CARSGGGHQPQHF. The CDR3 bases are TGTGCCCGCAGCGGGGGTGGGCATCAGCCCCAGCATTTT.

Turning to this clonotype: A read error may account for a junction end that differs from germline. V and J are TRBV12-3 or TRBV12-4 and TRBJ2-2; TRBD2 aligns across 7 bases. CDR3 length: 16 amino acids. The CDR3 bases are TGTGCCGGCAGTGCACTAGCGTACGCGAACACCGGGGAGCTGTTTTTT. As protein: CAGSALAYANTGELFF.

Ten or more counts support this clonotype. The V and J genes are TRBV7-2 and TRBJ2-6; D unclear. Trimming pared 7 bases from V and 4 bases from J, leaving 20 bases between. Per the germline V gene, CDR1 is SGHTA and CDR2 is FQGNSA. The CDR3 covers 17 residues. CDR3 coding DNA: TGTGCCAGCACCATCCCGTCACTTTCTTTCGGGGCCAACGTCCTGACTTTC. The encoded protein is CASTIPSLSFGANVLTF.

This clonotype was found a few times. V and J are TRBV28 and TRBJ1-5, with 7 bases aligning to TRBD1. The CDR3 has 15 residues. J was trimmed by 5 bases and V by 4 bases; bases with no gene match: 8. Germline V CDR1 and CDR2: MDHEN, SYDVKM. The CDR3 loop is CASSSTGKNDQPQHF. CDR3 nucleotide sequence: TGTGCCAGCAGTTCGACAGGGAAGAACGATCAGCCCCAGCATTTT.

This clonotype was observed many times. This rearrangement joins TRBV4-1 to TRBJ2-1; TRBD1 aligns across 7 bases. Germline CDR1 MGHRA, CDR2 YSYEKL. CDR3 length: 14 amino acids. The J segment lost 8 bases and the V segment lost 1 base, leaving 5 bases of the junction unmatched. CDR3 bases: TGCGCCAGCAGCCAAGTTAACAGGGGATATGAGCAGTTCTTC. Translation gives CASSQVNRGYEQFF.